The 21 T cell receptor beta chains below were found in one sample sequenced in a study of CD8 T cells in Susac syndrome. It was with random hexamers that 0.5 to 1 ug RNA was reverse transcribed. TCRdb used MiXCR to reprocess the immunoSEQ multiplex PCR reads, holding one entry per CDR3 protein. The data hold over 100,000 distinct CDR3 sequences, with around 95% observed a single time. Sequenced input: CD4+ T cells from PBMCs. The origin of the receptors is a human donor in good health.

The chain joins TRBV20-1 to TRBJ1-2; 10 bases align to TRBD1. V shed 0 bases and J 4 bases; nucleotides not matched to a gene: 8. CDR1 is DFQATT and CDR2 is SNEGSKA in the germline V gene (reference sequence). The CDR3 is 16 residues long. The CDR3 DNA reads as TGCAGTGCTAGAGATTCGACAGGGGGCAACACCTATGGCTACACCTTC. This codes for CSARDSTGGNTYGYTF.

The chain couples TRBV15 to TRBJ2-7; D may be TRBD1 (6 bases). V was clipped by 0 bases and J by 5 bases, with 8 bases between them. CDR3 length: 13 residues. In germline, CDR1 is LNHNV, CDR2 YYDKDF (reference sequence). In nucleotides, the CDR3 is TGTGCCACCAGCAGAGATCGACAGGACGAGCAGTACTTC. Translation gives CATSRDRQDEQYF. Variable domain in full (rest from reference TRBV15 and TRBJ2-7): DAMVIQNPRYQVTQFGKPVTLSCSQTLNHNVMYWYQQKSSQAPKLLFHYYDKDFNNEADTPDNFQSRRPNTSFCFLDIRSPGLGDTAMYLCATSRDRQDEQYFGPGTRLTVT.

The V call is TRBV5-1, the J call TRBJ1-1; D is uncertain. The germline V gene encodes CDR1 SGHRS and CDR2 YFSETQ. CDR3 length equals 13 residues. The germline V and J ends were trimmed by 3 bases and 2 bases, with 8 bases remaining between them. CDR3 coding DNA: TGCGCCAGCAGCTCCAATCTCAACACTGAAGCTTTCTTT. Protein product: CASSSNLNTEAFF.

The chain has TRBV5-1 and TRBJ2-7; D might be TRBD1 (5 bases). CDR3 length: 14 residues. V was trimmed by 4 bases and J by 0 bases, leaving 11 bases between them. Germline CDR1 SGHRS, CDR2 YFSETQ. The CDR3 region has the DNA TGCGCCAGCAGCCCCACGACAGCCTCCTACGAGCAGTACTTC. This encodes CASSPTTASYEQYF.

The chain recombines TRBV12-3 or TRBV12-4 with TRBJ2-5; unclear D gene. The V end was cut by 4 bases, the J end by 4 bases, with 7 bases between. The CDR3 loop spans 12 amino acids. The CDR3 DNA reads as TGTGCCAGCAGTTACAGTCTAGAGACCCAGTACTTC. Translating gives CASSYSLETQYF.

J is TRBJ2-7 and V is TRBV19; 9 bases line up with TRBD2. From germline, CDR1 is LNHDA and CDR2 SQIVND (reference sequence). This CDR3 region has 14 residues. V lost 6 bases to trimming and J lost 0 bases; unmatched junction nucleotides: 3. The DNA for the CDR3 is TGTGCCAGTAGGAATAGCGGGAGCTCCTACGAGCAGTACTTC. Translated, it gives CASRNSGSSYEQYF.

The chain uses TRBV18 and TRBJ2-3; the match to TRBD2 covers 9 bases. This CDR3 comprises 15 residues. Losses at the gene ends were 6 bases for V and 2 bases for J; bases not matched to a gene: 6. Germline V CDR1 and CDR2: KGHSH, LQKENI. CDR3 in amino acids: CASSAGLADTDTQYF. Here the CDR3 DNA reads TGTGCCAGCTCTGCGGGACTAGCAGACACAGATACGCAGTATTTT.

Points on this clonotype: No DNA is shown, since the ends of the CDR3 on it are uncertain; the CDR3 is the one TCRdb lists. The V gene is TRBV6-5, the J gene TRBJ1-1. The CDR3 spans 14 amino acids, including both terminal residues. CDR1 is MNHEY and CDR2 is SVGAGI in the germline V gene. CDR3 amino acids: CASSTSTGNTEAFF.

The chain has TRBV5-4 and TRBJ1-1; TRBD1 matches at 10 bases. Germline-derived CDR1 and CDR2 are SGHNT and YYREEE (reference sequence). The CDR3 extends over 15 amino acids. The trim removed 4 bases at V and 2 bases at J, leaving 5 bases unmatched. The DNA for the CDR3 is TGTGCCAGCAGCCTCCGGACAGGGGGTAACACTGAAGCTTTCTTT. This encodes CASSLRTGGNTEAFF.

V gene TRBV6-1 combines with J gene TRBJ2-1; TRBD2 is a possible D gene (7 bases). There are 15 residues in the CDR3. V lost 6 bases and J 2 bases, leaving 14 bases between the germline ends. Germline V lookup: CDR1 MNHNS, CDR2 SASEGT. The CDR3 reads CASRVEGGPYNEQFF. The CDR3 region has the DNA TGTGCCAGCAGAGTGGAGGGGGGGCCCTACAATGAGCAGTTCTTC.

The chain couples TRBV24-1 to TRBJ2-7; D is perhaps TRBD1 (7 bases). Germline V gives CDR1 KGHDR, CDR2 SFDVKD. This CDR3 is 15 amino acids long. V was shortened by 4 bases and J by 5 bases, with 17 bases between the two germline ends. The CDR3: CATSDRTQGRNEQYF. The CDR3, as DNA: TGTGCCACCAGTGACAGAACACAGGGGAGGAACGAGCAGTACTTC.

The J gene is TRBJ1-1, the V gene TRBV7-2, with D unclear. This CDR3 region has 13 residues. Germline-derived CDR1 and CDR2 are SGHTA and FQGNSA. Trimming took off 0 bases at V and 4 bases at J, with 6 bases between the two ends. In DNA form, the CDR3 reads TGTGCCAGCAGCTTAGCCCAGATCACTGAAGCTTTCTTT. Protein product: CASSLAQITEAFF.

V usage is TRBV29-1 and J usage is TRBJ2-7, with 10 bases identical to TRBD1. CDR1 is SQVTM and CDR2 is ANQGSEA in the germline V gene. The CDR3 sequence is 14 residues long. V was clipped by 4 bases and J by 7 bases; unmatched bases: 10. The CDR3 DNA reads TGCAGCGTTGTCTTCCCGGGACAGGGGAGGGAGCAGTACTTC. Protein: CSVVFPGQGREQYF.

The chain employs TRBV5-4 and TRBJ1-2; D might be TRBD1 (6 bases). The CDR3 runs 13 residues. CDR1 and CDR2 from the germline V gene are SGHNT and YYREEE (reference sequence). Between the trimmed V and J ends, which lost 3 bases and 8 bases, there was a span of 14 bases. CDR3 nucleotides: TGTGCCAGCAGCTCCAACCAGGGGTCGGGCTACACCTTC. Translating it yields CASSSNQGSGYTF.

This chain connects TRBV11-2 to TRBJ1-5; D may be TRBD1 (5 bases). Germline values: CDR1 SGHAT, CDR2 FQNNGV. The CDR3 is 14 residues long. V was shortened by 5 bases and J by 4 bases, with 12 bases between the two germline ends. Written as DNA, the CDR3 is TGTGCCAGCAGCCTCACAGAGGGGAATCAGCCCCAGCATTTT. Residues: CASSLTEGNQPQHF.

V usage is TRBV7-3 and J usage is TRBJ1-5; D call uncertain. CDR1 and CDR2 from the germline V gene are SGHTA and FQGTGA. V lost 3 bases and J lost 1, with 4 bases in between. This CDR3 spans 13 amino acids. The CDR3 reads CASSLESNQPQHF. The CDR3 DNA reads as TGTGCCAGCAGCTTGGAGAGCAATCAGCCCCAGCATTTT.

The CDR3, as DNA: TGTGCCAGCAGCTCAGAAGTATGGGGGACCCAGTACTTC. Translated, it gives CASSSEVWGTQYF. The chain links TRBV5-4 to TRBJ2-5, with D hard to call. This CDR3 contains 13 residues. Germline V gene data show CDR1 as SGHNT and CDR2 as YYREEE (reference sequence). The ends were cut back, 3 bases at V and 7 bases at J, with 13 bases in the middle.

V usage is TRBV6-1 and J usage is TRBJ2-2, with D possibly being TRBD1 or TRBD2 (5 bases each). The V end was cut by 5 bases, the J end by 5 bases, with 18 bases between. Germline loops: CDR1 MNHNS, CDR2 SASEGT. The CDR3 is made up of 16 amino acids. CDR3 region: CASSPSGTKTTGELFF. The CDR3 DNA follows: TGTGCCAGCAGTCCCTCCGGGACCAAAACTACCGGGGAGCTGTTTTTT.

The CDR3 sequence is CASSQGQRLFIREQFF. CDR3 nucleotide sequence: TGTGCCAGCAGCCAAGGGCAGAGACTATTCATTCGTGAGCAGTTCTTC. The chain links TRBV3-1 to TRBJ2-1; a possible D gene is TRBD2 (5 bases). The germline V and J ends were trimmed by 1 base and 9 bases, with 19 bases remaining between them. This CDR3 is built from 16 residues. Per the germline V gene, CDR1 is LGHDT and CDR2 is YNNKEL (reference sequence).

The chain carries TRBV4-2 and TRBJ2-7; no definite D call. This CDR3 contains 11 residues. V was pared by 0 bases and J by 6 bases, with 3 bases between. From germline, CDR1 is LGHNA and CDR2 YNFKEQ. CDR3 sequence reads: CASSQDSEQYF. CDR3 nucleotides: TGTGCCAGCAGCCAAGATTCCGAGCAGTACTTC.

The chain employs TRBV27 and TRBJ1-5; no firm D call. Germline values: CDR1 MNHEY, CDR2 SMNVEV (reference sequence). The CDR3 runs 13 residues. V lost 3 bases and J 4 bases, leaving 7 bases between the germline ends. In DNA form, the CDR3 reads TGTGCCAGCAGTTTGGATCAAAATCAGCCCCAGCATTTT. Translation gives CASSLDQNQPQHF.